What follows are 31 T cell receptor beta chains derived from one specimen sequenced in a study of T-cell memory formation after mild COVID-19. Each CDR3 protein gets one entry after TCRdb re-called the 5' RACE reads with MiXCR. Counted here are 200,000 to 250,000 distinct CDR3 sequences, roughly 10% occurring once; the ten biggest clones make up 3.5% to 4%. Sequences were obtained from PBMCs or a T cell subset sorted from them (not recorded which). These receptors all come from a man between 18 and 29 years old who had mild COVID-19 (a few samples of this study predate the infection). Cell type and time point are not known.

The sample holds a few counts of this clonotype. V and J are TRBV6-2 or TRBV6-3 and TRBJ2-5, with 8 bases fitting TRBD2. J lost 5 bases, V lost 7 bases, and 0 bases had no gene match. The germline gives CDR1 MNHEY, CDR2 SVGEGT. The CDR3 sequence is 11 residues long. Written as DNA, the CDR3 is TGTGCCAGCACGGGAGGGGAGACCCAGTACTTC. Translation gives CASTGGETQYF.

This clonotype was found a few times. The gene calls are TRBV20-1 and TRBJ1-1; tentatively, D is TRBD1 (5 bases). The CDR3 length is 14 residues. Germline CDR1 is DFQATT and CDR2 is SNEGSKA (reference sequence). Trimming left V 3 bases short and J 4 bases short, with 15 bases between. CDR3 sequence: CSASRDGQGTEAFF. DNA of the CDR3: TGCAGTGCTAGTAGGGACGGGCAAGGCACTGAAGCTTTCTTT.

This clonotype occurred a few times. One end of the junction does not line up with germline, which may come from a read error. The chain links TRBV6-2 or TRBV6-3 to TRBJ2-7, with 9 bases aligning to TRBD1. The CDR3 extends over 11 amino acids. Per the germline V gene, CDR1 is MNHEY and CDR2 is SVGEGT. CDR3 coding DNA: TGTGCCAGCAGCAACGGACAGGGGATGGGGTTC. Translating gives CASSNGQGMGF.

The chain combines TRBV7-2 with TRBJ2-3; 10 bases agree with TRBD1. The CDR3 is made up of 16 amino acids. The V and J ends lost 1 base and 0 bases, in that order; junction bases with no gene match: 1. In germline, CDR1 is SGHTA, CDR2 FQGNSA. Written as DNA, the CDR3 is TGTGCCAGCAGCTTAGGGGGACAGGGGAGCACAGATACGCAGTATTTT. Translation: CASSLGGQGSTDTQYF.

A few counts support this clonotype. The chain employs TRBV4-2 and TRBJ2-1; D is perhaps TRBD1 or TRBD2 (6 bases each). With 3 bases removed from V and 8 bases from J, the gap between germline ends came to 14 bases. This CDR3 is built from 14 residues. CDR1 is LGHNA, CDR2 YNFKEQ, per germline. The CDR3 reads CASSHRGAWDEQFF. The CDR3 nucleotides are TGTGCCAGCAGCCATAGGGGGGCCTGGGATGAGCAGTTCTTC.

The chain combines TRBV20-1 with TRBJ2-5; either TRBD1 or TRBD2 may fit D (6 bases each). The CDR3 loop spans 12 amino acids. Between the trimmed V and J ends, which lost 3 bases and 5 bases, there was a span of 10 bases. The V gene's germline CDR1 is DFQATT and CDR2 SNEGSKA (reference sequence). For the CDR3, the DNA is TGCAGTGCTAGGATAGGGGGGGAGACCCAGTACTTC. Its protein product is CSARIGGETQYF.

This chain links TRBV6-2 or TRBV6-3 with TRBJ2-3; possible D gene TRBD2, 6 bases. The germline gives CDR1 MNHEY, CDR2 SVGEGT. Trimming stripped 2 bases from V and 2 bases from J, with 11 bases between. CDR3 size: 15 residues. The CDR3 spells CASSYRPSDTDTQYF. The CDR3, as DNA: TGTGCCAGCAGTTACCGGCCTAGCGACACAGATACGCAGTATTTT.

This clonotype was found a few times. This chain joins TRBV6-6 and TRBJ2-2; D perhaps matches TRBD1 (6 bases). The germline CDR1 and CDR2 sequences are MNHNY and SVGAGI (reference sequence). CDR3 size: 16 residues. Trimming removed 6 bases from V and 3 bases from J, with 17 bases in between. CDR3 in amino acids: CASRAGQSGDTGELFF. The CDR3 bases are TGTGCCAGCAGAGCTGGACAGTCCGGGGACACCGGGGAGCTGTTTTTT.

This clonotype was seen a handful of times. CDR3 sequence (DNA): TGTGCCAGCACGAGACCTAGCACAGATACGCAGTATTTT. Its translation: CASTRPSTDTQYF. The chain is built from TRBV28 and TRBJ2-3; D ambiguous. Germline CDR1 MDHEN, CDR2 SYDVKM. Trimming took off 7 bases at V and 0 bases at J, with 8 bases between the two ends. The CDR3 sequence is 13 residues long.

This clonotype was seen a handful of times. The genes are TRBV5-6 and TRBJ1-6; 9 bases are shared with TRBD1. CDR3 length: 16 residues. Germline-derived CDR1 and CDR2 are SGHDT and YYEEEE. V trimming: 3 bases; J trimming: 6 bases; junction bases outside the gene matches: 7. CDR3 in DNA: TGTGCCAGCAGCTCCATAGGGACAGGGACTAATTCACCCCTCCACTTT. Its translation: CASSSIGTGTNSPLHF.

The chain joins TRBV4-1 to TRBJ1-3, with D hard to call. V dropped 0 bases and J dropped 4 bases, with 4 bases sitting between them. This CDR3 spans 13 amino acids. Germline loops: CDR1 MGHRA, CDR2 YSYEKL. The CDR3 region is CASSQERGNTIYF. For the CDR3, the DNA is TGCGCCAGCAGCCAAGAGAGGGGAAACACCATATATTTT.

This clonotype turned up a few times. CDR3 amino acids: CASSLYLTGTDTQYF. The CDR3 DNA sequence: TGTGCCAGCAGCTTGTATTTGACCGGCACAGATACGCAGTATTTT. The rearrangement joins TRBV5-6 to TRBJ2-3; D is ambiguous. The CDR3 covers 15 residues. Trimming took 1 base from V and 1 from J, leaving 10 bases between them. The germline CDR1 and CDR2 sequences are SGHDT and YYEEEE. Looking up the rest from reference TRBV5-6 and TRBJ2-3 gives the full variable domain: DAGVTQSPTHLIKTRGQQVTLRCSPKSGHDTVSWYQQALGQGPQFIFQYYEEEERQRGNFPDRFSGHQFPNYSSELNVNALLLGDSALYLCASSLYLTGTDTQYFGPGTRLTVL.

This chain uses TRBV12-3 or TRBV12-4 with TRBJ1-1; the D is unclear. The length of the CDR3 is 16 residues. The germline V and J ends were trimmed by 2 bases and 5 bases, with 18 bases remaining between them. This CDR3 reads CASSLRIRAPVTEAFF. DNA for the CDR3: TGTGCCAGCAGTTTACGGATCCGGGCCCCGGTAACTGAAGCTTTCTTT.

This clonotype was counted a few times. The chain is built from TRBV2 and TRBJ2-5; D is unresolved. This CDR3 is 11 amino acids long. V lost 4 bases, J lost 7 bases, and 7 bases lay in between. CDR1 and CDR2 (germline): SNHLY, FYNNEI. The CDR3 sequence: CASSGSGTQYF. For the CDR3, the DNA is TGTGCCAGCAGTGGATCGGGGACCCAGTACTTC.

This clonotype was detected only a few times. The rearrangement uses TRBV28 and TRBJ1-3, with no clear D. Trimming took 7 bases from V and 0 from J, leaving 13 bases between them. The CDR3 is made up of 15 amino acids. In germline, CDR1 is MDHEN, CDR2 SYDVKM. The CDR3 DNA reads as TGTGCCAGCACCCCTCTGGGAAGCTCTGGAAACACCATATATTTT. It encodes CASTPLGSSGNTIYF. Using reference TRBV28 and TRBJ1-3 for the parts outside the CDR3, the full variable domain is DVKVTQSSRYLVKRTGEKVFLECVQDMDHENMFWYRQDPGLGLRLIYFSYDVKMKEKGDIPEGYSVSREKKERFSLILESASTNQTSMYLCASTPLGSSGNTIYFGEGSWLTVV.

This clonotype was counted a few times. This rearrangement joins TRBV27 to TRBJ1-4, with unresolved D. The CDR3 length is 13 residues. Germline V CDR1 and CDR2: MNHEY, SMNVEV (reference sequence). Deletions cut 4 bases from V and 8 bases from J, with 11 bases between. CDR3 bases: TGTGCCAGCAGTTCCCCTTTTACGGAAAAACTGTTTTTT. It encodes CASSSPFTEKLFF.

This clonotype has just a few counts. CDR3 sequence: CASSPSGGGAWTDTQYF. Here the CDR3 DNA reads TGTGCCAGCTCACCATCGGGTGGGGGGGCCTGGACAGATACGCAGTATTTT. The chain combines TRBV18 with TRBJ2-3, with D perhaps TRBD2 (7 bases). The CDR3 covers 17 residues. Trimming took off 2 bases at V and 3 bases at J, with 18 bases between the two ends. Germline values: CDR1 KGHSH, CDR2 LQKENI.

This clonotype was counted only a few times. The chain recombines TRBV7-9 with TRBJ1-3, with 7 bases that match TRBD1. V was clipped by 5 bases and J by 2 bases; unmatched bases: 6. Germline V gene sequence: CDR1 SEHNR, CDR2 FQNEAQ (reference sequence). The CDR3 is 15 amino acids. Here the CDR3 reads CASSPSTGTGNTIYF. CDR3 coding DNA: TGTGCCAGCAGCCCGTCGACAGGGACTGGAAACACCATATATTTT. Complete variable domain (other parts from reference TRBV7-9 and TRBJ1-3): DTGVSQNPRHKITKRGQNVTFRCDPISEHNRLYWYRQTLGQGPEFLTYFQNEAQLEKSRLLSDRFSAERPKGSFSTLEIQRTEQGDSAMYLCASSPSTGTGNTIYFGEGSWLTVV.

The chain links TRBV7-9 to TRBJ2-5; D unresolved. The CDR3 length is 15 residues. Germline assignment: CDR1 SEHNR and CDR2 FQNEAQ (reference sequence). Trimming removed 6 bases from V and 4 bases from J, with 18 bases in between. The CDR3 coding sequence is TGTGCCAGCAGACGAGCGTCTATCGGGTTAGAGACCCAGTACTTC. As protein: CASRRASIGLETQYF.

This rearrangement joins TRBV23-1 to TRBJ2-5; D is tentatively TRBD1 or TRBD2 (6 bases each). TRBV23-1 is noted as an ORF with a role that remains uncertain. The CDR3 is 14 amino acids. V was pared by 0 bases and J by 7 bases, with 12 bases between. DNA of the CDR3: TGCGCCAGCAGTCAATCTGGGGGGCAGGGGACCCAGTACTTC. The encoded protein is CASSQSGGQGTQYF.

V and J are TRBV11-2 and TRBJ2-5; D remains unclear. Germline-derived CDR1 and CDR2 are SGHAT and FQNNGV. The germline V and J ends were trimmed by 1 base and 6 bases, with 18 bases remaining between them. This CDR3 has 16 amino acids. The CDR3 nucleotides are TGTGCCAGCAGCTTAGTCGTAGGATCCACGTCCAAGACCCAGTACTTC. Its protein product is CASSLVVGSTSKTQYF.

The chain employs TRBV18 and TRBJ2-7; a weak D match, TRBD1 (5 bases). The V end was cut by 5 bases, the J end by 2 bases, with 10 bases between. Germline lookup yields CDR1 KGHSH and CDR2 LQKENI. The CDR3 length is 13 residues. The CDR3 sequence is CASSEDMAYEQYF. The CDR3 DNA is TGTGCCAGCTCAGAGGACATGGCCTACGAGCAGTACTTC.

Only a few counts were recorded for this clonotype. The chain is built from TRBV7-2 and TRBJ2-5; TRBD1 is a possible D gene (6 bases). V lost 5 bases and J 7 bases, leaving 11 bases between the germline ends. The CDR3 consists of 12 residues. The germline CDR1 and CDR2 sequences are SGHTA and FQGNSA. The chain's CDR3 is CASSQDRTTQYF. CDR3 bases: TGTGCCAGCAGCCAGGACAGAACGACCCAGTACTTC.

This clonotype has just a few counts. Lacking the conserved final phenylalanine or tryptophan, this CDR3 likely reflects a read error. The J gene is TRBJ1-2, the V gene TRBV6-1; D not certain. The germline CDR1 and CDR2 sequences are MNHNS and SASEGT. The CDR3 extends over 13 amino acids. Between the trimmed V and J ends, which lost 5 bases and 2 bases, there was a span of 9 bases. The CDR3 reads CASSYGRNYGYTL. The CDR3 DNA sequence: TGTGCCAGCAGTTACGGACGGAACTATGGCTACACCTTA.

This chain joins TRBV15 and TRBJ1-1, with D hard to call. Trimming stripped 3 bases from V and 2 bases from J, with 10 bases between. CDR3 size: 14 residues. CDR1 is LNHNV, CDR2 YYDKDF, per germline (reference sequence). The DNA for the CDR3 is TGTGCCACCAGCAGTGCGACCGGCAACACTGAAGCTTTCTTT. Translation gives CATSSATGNTEAFF.

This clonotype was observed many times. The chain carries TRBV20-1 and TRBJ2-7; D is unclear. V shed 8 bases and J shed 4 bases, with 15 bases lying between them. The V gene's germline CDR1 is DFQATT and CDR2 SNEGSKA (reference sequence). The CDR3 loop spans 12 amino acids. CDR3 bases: TGCAGTACTATGGGCCCCTCGTACGAGCAGTACTTC. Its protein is CSTMGPSYEQYF.

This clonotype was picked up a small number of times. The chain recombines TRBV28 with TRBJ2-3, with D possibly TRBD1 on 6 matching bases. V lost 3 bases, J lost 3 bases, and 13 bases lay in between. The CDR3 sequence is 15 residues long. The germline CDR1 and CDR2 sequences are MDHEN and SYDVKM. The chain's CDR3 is CASSFTRGRTDTQYF. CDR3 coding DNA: TGTGCCAGCAGTTTTACGAGGGGGAGAACAGATACGCAGTATTTT.

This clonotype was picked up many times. The CDR3 protein is CASRKGQYSNQPQHF. CDR3 nucleotides: TGTGCCAGCAGAAAAGGACAGTATAGCAATCAGCCCCAGCATTTT. V is TRBV12-3 or TRBV12-4 and J is TRBJ1-5, with D tentatively TRBD1 (6 bases). Trimming took off 6 bases at V and 0 bases at J, with 12 bases between the two ends. The CDR3 contains 15 residues.

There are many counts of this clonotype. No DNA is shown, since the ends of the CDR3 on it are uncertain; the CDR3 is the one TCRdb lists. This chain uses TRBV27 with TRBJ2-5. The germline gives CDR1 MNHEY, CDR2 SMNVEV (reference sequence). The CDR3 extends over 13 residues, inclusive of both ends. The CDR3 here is CASSSSGWETQYF.

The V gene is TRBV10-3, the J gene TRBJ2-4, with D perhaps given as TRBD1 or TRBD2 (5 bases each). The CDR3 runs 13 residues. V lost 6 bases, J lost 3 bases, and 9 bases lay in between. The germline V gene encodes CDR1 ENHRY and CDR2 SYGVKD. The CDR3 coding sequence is TGTGCCATCAGCGAGGGGAGCAAAAACATTCAGTACTTC. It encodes CAISEGSKNIQYF.

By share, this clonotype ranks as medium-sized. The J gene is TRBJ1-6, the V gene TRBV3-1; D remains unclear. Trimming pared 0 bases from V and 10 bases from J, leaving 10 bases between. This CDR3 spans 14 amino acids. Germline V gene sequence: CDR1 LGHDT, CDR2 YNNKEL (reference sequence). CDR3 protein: CASSQDRVGSPLHF. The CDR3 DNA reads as TGTGCCAGCAGCCAAGATAGGGTAGGATCACCCCTCCACTTT.